The 27 T cell receptor beta chains presented below share a single source sample, sequenced in a study of T cell clones after liver transplantation. The method was immunoSEQ multiplex PCR; TCRdb's version includes in-frame clones alone and lacks a portion of them. The sample includes roughly 56,000 clones, about 69% seen only once; the top ten take more than 9%. The sequences come from CD4+ T cells from blood, collected approximately 54 months after liver transplant. The receptors shown here come from a human patient who received a liver transplant. Some T cells may possibly be graft donor cells.

The rearrangement uses TRBV29-1 and TRBJ2-3; D not resolved. Trimming took 6 bases from V and 3 from J, leaving 16 bases between them. In germline, CDR1 is SQVTM, CDR2 ANQGSEA. The CDR3 is 14 residues long. CDR3 in DNA: TGCAGCGTCACACTGTTATTCGGAACAGATACGCAGTATTTT. Its translation: CSVTLLFGTDTQYF.

The chain uses TRBV10-3 and TRBJ1-5; a weak D match, TRBD1 (6 bases). The CDR3 runs to 13 residues. V was cut by 11 bases and J by 3 bases, with 14 bases left in between. Per germline, CDR1 ENHRY and CDR2 SYGVKD. This CDR3 is CASLQGPNQPQHF. For the CDR3, the DNA is TGTGCCTCGCTACAGGGTCCCAATCAGCCCCAGCATTTT.

The rearrangement uses TRBV4-2 and TRBJ1-1; a possible D gene is TRBD1 (5 bases). This CDR3 has 15 residues. Germline V lookup: CDR1 LGHNA, CDR2 YNFKEQ. Trimming removed 2 bases from V and 3 bases from J, with 13 bases in between. As DNA, the CDR3 is TGTGCCAGCAGCCAACACGAGGGGAGGTACACTGAAGCTTTCTTT. Amino acids: CASSQHEGRYTEAFF.

J is TRBJ1-3 and V is TRBV28, with 8 bases lining up with TRBD1. Germline values: CDR1 MDHEN, CDR2 SYDVKM. V was pared by 5 bases and J by 2 bases, with 8 bases of the junction left unmatched. The CDR3 is 16 residues long. DNA of the CDR3: TGTGCCAGCAGTCCATGGACAGGGAAGACTGGAAACACCATATATTTT. It is translated as CASSPWTGKTGNTIYF.

This chain uses TRBV5-4 with TRBJ1-6; possibly TRBD1 for D (6 bases). This CDR3 region has 15 residues. From germline, CDR1 is SGHNT and CDR2 YYREEE (reference sequence). Trimming cost V 0 bases and J 13 bases, with 17 bases left between them. The CDR3 DNA follows: TGTGCCAGCAGCTTGGCTGGGACAAAGCGTCGCCCCCTCCACTTT. Protein: CASSLAGTKRRPLHF.

In its sample, this clone was seen a few times. The chain combines TRBV5-1 with TRBJ2-2, with TRBD1 as a possible D gene (5 bases). Per germline, CDR1 SGHRS and CDR2 YFSETQ. V lost 7 bases and J 6 bases, leaving 13 bases between the germline ends. The CDR3 length is 13 residues. Here the CDR3 DNA reads TGCGCCAGCTGGTTCCAGGGATCCGGGGAGCTGTTTTTT. It translates to CASWFQGSGELFF.

This clone occurred a few times. The V gene is TRBV28, the J gene TRBJ1-1; D is unresolved. CDR1 is MDHEN, CDR2 SYDVKM, per germline. CDR3 length equals 11 residues. V lost 8 bases and J 5 bases, leaving 9 bases between the germline ends. The CDR3 DNA sequence: TGTGCCAGCGTCGGTTGGACTGAAGCTTTCTTT. As protein: CASVGWTEAFF.

J is TRBJ1-2 and V is TRBV14, with 11 bases fitting TRBD1. Germline-derived CDR1 and CDR2 are SGHDN and FVKESK. The trim removed 4 bases at V and 8 bases at J, leaving 6 bases unmatched. The CDR3 has 14 amino acids. CDR3 amino acids: CASSPRTGGAGYTF. CDR3 bases: TGTGCCAGCAGCCCGAGGACAGGGGGCGCGGGCTACACCTTC. The entire variable domain, with the rest obtained from reference TRBV14 and TRBJ1-2, is as follows: EAGVTQFPSHSVIEKGQTVTLRCDPISGHDNLYWYRRVMGKEIKFLLHFVKESKQDESGMPNNRFLAERTGGTYSTLKVQPAELEDSGVYFCASSPRTGGAGYTFGSGTRLTVV.

The J gene is TRBJ2-1, the V gene TRBV5-4; a possible D gene is TRBD1 (5 bases). Germline V CDR1 and CDR2: SGHNT, YYREEE (reference sequence). The V gene lost 3 bases and the J gene lost 5 bases, with 12 bases spanning the gap. CDR3 length equals 14 residues. The chain's CDR3 is CASSSQGNHNEQFF. CDR3 DNA sequence: TGTGCCAGCAGCTCGCAGGGAAACCACAATGAGCAGTTCTTC.

This chain links TRBV18 with TRBJ1-4; 9 nucleotides match TRBD1. The J segment lost 1 base and the V segment lost 0 bases, leaving 3 bases of the junction unmatched. CDR3 length: 17 residues. Germline-derived CDR1 and CDR2 are KGHSH and LQKENI. In DNA form, the CDR3 reads TGTGCCAGCTCACCACCGTTGGACAGGGGAACTAATGAAAAACTGTTTTTT. This codes for CASSPPLDRGTNEKLFF.

This chain links TRBV19 with TRBJ1-1; D is possibly TRBD1 (6 bases). Per the germline V gene, CDR1 is LNHDA and CDR2 is SQIVND (reference sequence). V dropped 6 bases and J dropped 1 base, with 18 bases sitting between them. The CDR3 totals 16 residues. The CDR3 nucleotides are TGTGCCAGTAGAGTTCAGGCCGGGGGCCAGAACACTGAAGCTTTCTTT. Protein product: CASRVQAGGQNTEAFF.

The chain uses TRBV19 and TRBJ2-1; 9 nucleotides match TRBD1. The germline CDR1 and CDR2 sequences are LNHDA and SQIVND (reference sequence). This CDR3 region has 14 residues. Trimming cost V 11 bases and J 2 bases; bases outside gene matches: 7. The CDR3 spells CAVQGQGAYNEQFF. CDR3 coding DNA: TGTGCCGTTCAGGGACAGGGAGCCTACAATGAGCAGTTCTTC.

J is TRBJ2-1 and V is TRBV5-1, with 12 bases aligning to TRBD1. This CDR3 spans 14 amino acids. Germline CDR1 is SGHRS and CDR2 is YFSETQ. The V gene end was trimmed by 3 bases and the J gene end by 10 bases; junction bases not matched to a gene: 5. CDR3 bases: TGCGCCAGCAGCTCCGGGACAGGGGGCAACGAGCAGTTCTTC. Protein product: CASSSGTGGNEQFF.

The V call is TRBV27, the J call TRBJ1-5; D perhaps matches TRBD1 (6 bases). The V gene lost 2 bases and the J gene lost 0 bases, with 11 bases spanning the gap. The CDR3 spans 16 residues. The germline V gene has CDR1 MNHEY and CDR2 SMNVEV (reference sequence). The CDR3 DNA reads TGTGCCAGCAGTTTAAAACAGGGAAATAGCAATCAGCCCCAGCATTTT. It translates to CASSLKQGNSNQPQHF.

The rearrangement uses TRBV25-1 and TRBJ2-3; 7 nucleotides line up with TRBD2. Germline-derived CDR1 and CDR2 are MGHDK and SYGVNS. CDR3 length: 15 residues. Trimming took 3 bases from V and 0 from J; bases not matched to a gene: 3. The CDR3 bases are TGTGCCAGCAGTGATAGGGAGGGGAGCACAGATACGCAGTATTTT. Translation: CASSDREGSTDTQYF.

This chain joins TRBV4-2 and TRBJ1-5; D uncertain. The CDR3 is made up of 15 amino acids. Germline V CDR1 and CDR2: LGHNA, YNFKEQ. Trimming took off 3 bases at V and 0 bases at J, with 9 bases between the two ends. Here the CDR3 DNA reads TGTGCCAGCAGCCAGGACCCTCATAGCAATCAGCCCCAGCATTTT. Protein sequence: CASSQDPHSNQPQHF.

The CDR3 protein is CASSPWDSSTDTQYF. In DNA form, the CDR3 reads TGTGCCAGCAGCCCCTGGGACTCTAGCACAGATACGCAGTATTTT. The genes are TRBV7-3 and TRBJ2-3; maybe TRBD2 (6 bases). V gave up 5 bases and J gave up 0 bases, with 12 bases separating them. Looked up from germline, CDR1 is SGHTA and CDR2 is FQGTGA. The CDR3 is 15 amino acids. The whole variable domain, remainder taken from reference TRBV7-3 and TRBJ2-3, is GAGVSQTPSNKVTEKGKYVELRCDPISGHTALYWYRQSLGQGPEFLIYFQGTGAADDSGLPNDRFFAVRPEGSVSTLKIQRTERGDSAVYLCASSPWDSSTDTQYFGPGTRLTVL.

This chain connects TRBV11-2 to TRBJ2-3, with TRBD1 as a possible D gene (6 bases). CDR3 size: 15 residues. V lost 4 bases to trimming and J lost 1 base, with 12 bases between them. Looked up from germline, CDR1 is SGHAT and CDR2 is FQNNGV. The CDR3 DNA reads TGTGCCAGCAGCTCAGGGGACCAGGGCACAGATACGCAGTATTTT. Encoded protein: CASSSGDQGTDTQYF.

This chain connects TRBV7-2 to TRBJ1-1; D call uncertain. The length of the CDR3 is 13 residues. The ends were cut back, 2 bases at V and 1 base at J, with 5 bases in the middle. The germline CDR1 and CDR2 sequences are SGHTA and FQGNSA. The CDR3 loop reads CASSLRANTEAFF. The CDR3 DNA sequence: TGTGCCAGCAGCTTAAGGGCGAACACTGAAGCTTTCTTT.

The chain carries TRBV9 and TRBJ1-3; D not certain. The V end lost 2 bases, the J end lost 0 bases, and 9 bases lay between the germline ends. Germline CDR1 is SGDLS and CDR2 is YYNGEE. The CDR3 sequence is 15 residues long. As DNA, the CDR3 is TGTGCCAGCAGCGTGGCAACGAGCTCTGGAAACACCATATATTTT. It codes for CASSVATSSGNTIYF. The variable domain in full, with the rest retrieved from reference TRBV9 and TRBJ1-3, is DSGVTQTPKHLITATGQRVTLRCSPRSGDLSVYWYQQSLDQGLQFLIQYYNGEERAKGNILERFSAQQFPDLHSELNLSSLELGDSALYFCASSVATSSGNTIYFGEGSWLTVV.

This chain joins TRBV2 and TRBJ2-4; 9 nucleotides line up with TRBD2. In germline, CDR1 is SNHLY, CDR2 FYNNEI. The CDR3 sequence is 15 residues long. The V segment lost 1 base and the J segment 7 bases; nucleotides outside the gene matches: 5. For the CDR3, the DNA is TGTGCCAGCAGTGAAGGGCGGGGGGGCGCGAACATTCAGTACTTC. Translating gives CASSEGRGGANIQYF.

The V call is TRBV6-1, the J call TRBJ2-3; 8 nucleotides align to TRBD1. CDR3 size: 14 residues. V lost 5 bases to trimming and J lost 5 bases; unmatched junction nucleotides: 6. Germline CDR1 is MNHNS and CDR2 is SASEGT. CDR3 nucleotide sequence: TGTGCCAGCAGTCCAGGGGGCAGGATAGATACGCAGTATTTT. This gives the protein CASSPGGRIDTQYF.

This clone was observed a single time. This chain uses TRBV29-1 with TRBJ1-2; D is perhaps TRBD1 (5 bases). CDR1 is SQVTM, CDR2 ANQGSEA, per germline. V was trimmed by 4 bases and J by 6 bases, leaving 15 bases between them. The CDR3 covers 13 residues. The CDR3 coding sequence is TGCAGCGTTGTCGCAGGGACGGCGCATGGCTACACCTTC. Its protein is CSVVAGTAHGYTF.

This chain links TRBV6-6 with TRBJ1-1; no firm D call. Germline CDR1 reads MNHNY; CDR2 reads SVGAGI (reference sequence). The CDR3 sequence is 15 residues long. V dropped 0 bases and J dropped 1 base, with 9 bases sitting between them. For the CDR3, the DNA is TGTGCCAGCAGTTACTCACGCAGAGCGAACACTGAAGCTTTCTTT. This gives the protein CASSYSRRANTEAFF.

In this sample, this clone turned up a few times. This chain joins TRBV19 and TRBJ2-7; D is unresolved. The CDR3 has 11 residues. The V and J ends lost 8 bases and 1 base respectively, with 6 bases between them. From germline, CDR1 is LNHDA and CDR2 SQIVND (reference sequence). The CDR3 protein is CASLHSYEQYF. The DNA for the CDR3 is TGTGCCAGTCTTCATTCCTACGAGCAGTACTTC. The variable domain in full, with the rest retrieved from reference TRBV19 and TRBJ2-7, is DGGITQSPKYLFRKEGQNVTLSCEQNLNHDAMYWYRQDPGQGLRLIYYSQIVNDFQKGDIAEGYSVSREKKESFPLTVTSAQKNPTAFYLCASLHSYEQYFGPGTRLTVT.

The V and J genes are TRBV6-1 and TRBJ2-7, with D perhaps being TRBD1 or TRBD2 (6 bases each). The CDR3 is 14 amino acids. CDR1 MNHNS and CDR2 SASEGT come from the germline V gene. V was cut by 6 bases and J by 3 bases, with 15 bases left in between. CDR3 sequence reads: CASRRGDGSYEQYF. CDR3 sequence (DNA): TGTGCCAGCAGGAGGGGGGACGGAAGCTACGAGCAGTACTTC.

The V and J genes are TRBV19 and TRBJ2-7; D not resolved. The germline V and J ends were trimmed by 3 bases and 5 bases, with 8 bases remaining between them. Germline CDR1 is LNHDA and CDR2 is SQIVND (reference sequence). The CDR3 is 12 residues long. The CDR3: CASSISRNEQYF. In DNA form, the CDR3 reads TGTGCCAGTAGTATCTCCAGGAACGAGCAGTACTTC.